This TCR beta chain is from a study of T cells expressing NK-cell markers. Study in general: The eight sequenced donors comprised seven who were HCMV-seropositive and one who was seronegative.

After re-calling the 5' RACE reads, TCRdb lists one entry per CDR3 protein, DNA absent. This sample's table reports fewer than 400,000 distinct CDR3 sequences. Study observations and caveats: Expanded clones of NKG2C+ T cells had an unclear HCMV specificity. In a handful of donors, dominant clonotypes made up roughly 28.3-65% of CD3+CD56-NKG2C+ cells.

Points on this clonotype: Its antigen is currently unknown.

This CDR3 has 11 amino acids. Germline V gene data show CDR1 as MNHEY and CDR2 as SMNVEV (reference sequence). The material sequenced was blood T cells: a sorted CD56 or NKG2C T cell subset, CD4+ or CD8+ T cells, or bulk PBMC T cells (not recorded which). This clonotype was obtained from a man aged 18-75 years in good health. The V and J genes are TRBV27 and TRBJ2-7. CDR3 in amino acids: CASSTPYEQYF.